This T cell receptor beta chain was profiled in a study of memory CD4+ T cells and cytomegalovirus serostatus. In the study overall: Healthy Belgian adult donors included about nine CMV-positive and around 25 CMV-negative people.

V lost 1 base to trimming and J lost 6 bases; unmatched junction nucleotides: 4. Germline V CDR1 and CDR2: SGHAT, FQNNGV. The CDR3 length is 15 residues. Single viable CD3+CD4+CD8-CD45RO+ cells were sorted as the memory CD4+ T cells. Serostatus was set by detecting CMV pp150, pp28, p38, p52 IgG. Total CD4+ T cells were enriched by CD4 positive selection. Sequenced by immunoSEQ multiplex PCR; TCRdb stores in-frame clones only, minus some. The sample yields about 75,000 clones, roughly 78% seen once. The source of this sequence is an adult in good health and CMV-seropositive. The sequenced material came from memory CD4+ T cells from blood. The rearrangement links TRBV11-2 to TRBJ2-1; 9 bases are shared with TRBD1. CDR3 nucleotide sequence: TGTGCCAGCAGCTTAGGGACAGGGGCCCTCAATGAGCAGTTCTTC. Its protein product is CASSLGTGALNEQFF.